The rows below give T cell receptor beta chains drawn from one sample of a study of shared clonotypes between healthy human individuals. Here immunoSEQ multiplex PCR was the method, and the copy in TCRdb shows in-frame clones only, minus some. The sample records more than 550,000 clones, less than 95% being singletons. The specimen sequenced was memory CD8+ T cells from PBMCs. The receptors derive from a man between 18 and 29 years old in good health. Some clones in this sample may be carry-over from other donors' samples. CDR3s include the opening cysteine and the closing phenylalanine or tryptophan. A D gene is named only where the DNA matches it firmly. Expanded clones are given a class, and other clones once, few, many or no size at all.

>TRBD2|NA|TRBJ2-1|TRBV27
CASSGTTSYNEQFF
TGTGCCAGCAGCGGGACTACGTCCTACAATGAGCAGTTCTTC
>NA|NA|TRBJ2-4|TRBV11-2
CASSWGGKNIQYF
TGTGCCAGCAGTTGGGGAGGAAAAAACATTCAGTACTTC
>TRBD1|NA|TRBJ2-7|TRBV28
CASSYGQGSVYEQYF
TGTGCCAGCAGTTATGGACAGGGCTCGGTCTACGAGCAGTACTTC
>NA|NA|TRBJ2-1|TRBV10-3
CAIRQGSNNEQFF
TGTGCCATCAGGCAGGGAAGTAACAATGAGCAGTTCTTC
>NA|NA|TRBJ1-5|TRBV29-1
CSVATGYNQPQHF
TGCAGCGTTGCTACAGGCTACAATCAGCCCCAGCATTTT
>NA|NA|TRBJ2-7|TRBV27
CASSFSARYEQYF
TGTGCCAGCAGTTTCTCCGCCCGGTACGAGCAGTACTTC
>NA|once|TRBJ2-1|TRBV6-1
CASSERRPANEQFF
TGTGCCAGCAGTGAAAGGCGCCCCGCAAATGAGCAGTTCTTC
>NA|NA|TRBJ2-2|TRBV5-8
CASSLRGSTGELFF
TGTGCCAGCAGCTTGAGGGGTTCCACCGGGGAGCTGTTTTTT
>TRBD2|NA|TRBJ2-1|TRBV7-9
CASSLSAGEAFNEQFF
TGTGCCAGCAGCTTATCGGCGGGAGAAGCCTTCAATGAGCAGTTCTTC
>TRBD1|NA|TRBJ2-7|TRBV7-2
CASSSRQGAYEQYF
TGTGCCAGCAGCTCAAGACAGGGGGCGTACGAGCAGTACTTC
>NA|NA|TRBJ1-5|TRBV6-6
CASSYLNQPQHF
TGTGCCAGCAGTTACCTAAATCAGCCCCAGCATTTT
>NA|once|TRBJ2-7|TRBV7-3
CASSEGAGEQYF
TGTGCCAGCAGTGAGGGTGCTGGCGAGCAGTACTTC
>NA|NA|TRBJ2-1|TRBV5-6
CASSLGGRVNNEQFF
TGTGCCAGCAGCCTTGGGGGACGGGTAAACAATGAGCAGTTCTTC
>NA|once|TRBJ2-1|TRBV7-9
CASSLAPGVVYNEQFF
TGTGCCAGCAGCTTAGCGCCGGGTGTCGTTTACAATGAGCAGTTCTTC
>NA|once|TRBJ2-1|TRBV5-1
CASSLALYNEQFF
TGCGCCAGCAGCTTGGCGCTATACAATGAGCAGTTCTTC
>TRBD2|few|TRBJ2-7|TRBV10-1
CASSSGRGFYEQYF
TGCGCCAGCAGCAGCGGGAGGGGATTCTACGAGCAGTACTTC
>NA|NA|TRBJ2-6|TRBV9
CASRAGGRTDLTF
TGTGCCAGCAGGGCAGGGGGGCGTACTGACCTGACTTTC
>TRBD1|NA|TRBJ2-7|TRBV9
CARKPGTGEFLEQYF
TGTGCCAGAAAACCCGGGACAGGGGAATTTCTCGAGCAGTACTTC
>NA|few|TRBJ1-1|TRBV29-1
CSVPTGYTEAFF
TGCAGCGTTCCTACAGGGTACACTGAAGCTTTCTTT
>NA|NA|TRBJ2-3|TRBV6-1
CASSEAETDTQYF
TGTGCCAGCAGTGAAGCGGAGACAGATACGCAGTATTTT
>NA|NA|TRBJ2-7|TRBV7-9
CASSPAVDEQYF
TGTGCCAGCAGCCCGGCGGTCGACGAGCAGTACTTC
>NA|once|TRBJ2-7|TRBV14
CASSQRKPGSHPYEQYF
TGTGCCAGCAGCCAAAGAAAACCAGGGTCCCACCCCTACGAGCAGTACTTC